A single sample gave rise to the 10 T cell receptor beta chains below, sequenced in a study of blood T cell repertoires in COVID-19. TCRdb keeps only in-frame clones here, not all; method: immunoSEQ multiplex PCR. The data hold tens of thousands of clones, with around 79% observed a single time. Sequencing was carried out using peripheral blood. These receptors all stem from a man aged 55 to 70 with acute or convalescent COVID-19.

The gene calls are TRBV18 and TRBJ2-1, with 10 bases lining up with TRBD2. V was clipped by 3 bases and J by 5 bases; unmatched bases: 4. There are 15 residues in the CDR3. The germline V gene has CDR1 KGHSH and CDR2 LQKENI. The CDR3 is CASSPWTSGDNEQFF. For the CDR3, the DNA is TGTGCCAGCTCACCTTGGACTAGCGGTGACAATGAGCAGTTCTTC. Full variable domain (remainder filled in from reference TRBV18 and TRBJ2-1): NAGVMQNPRHLVRRRGQEARLRCSPMKGHSHVYWYRQLPEEGLKFMVYLQKENIIDESGMPKERFSAEFPKEGPSILRIQQVVRGDSAAYFCASSPWTSGDNEQFFGPGTRLTVL.

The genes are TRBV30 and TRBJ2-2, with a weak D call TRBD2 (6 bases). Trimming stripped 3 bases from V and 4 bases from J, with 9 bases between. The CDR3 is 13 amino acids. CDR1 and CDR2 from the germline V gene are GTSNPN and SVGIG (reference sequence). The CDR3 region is CAWSRLVTGELFF. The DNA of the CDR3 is TGTGCCTGGAGCCGACTAGTCACCGGGGAGCTGTTTTTT.

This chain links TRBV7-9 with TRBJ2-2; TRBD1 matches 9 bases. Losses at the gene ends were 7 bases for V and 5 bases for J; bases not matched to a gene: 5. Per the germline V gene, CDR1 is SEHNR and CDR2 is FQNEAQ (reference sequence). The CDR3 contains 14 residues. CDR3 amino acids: CASIRTGATGELFF. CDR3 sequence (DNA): TGTGCCAGCATTAGGACAGGGGCGACCGGGGAGCTGTTTTTT.

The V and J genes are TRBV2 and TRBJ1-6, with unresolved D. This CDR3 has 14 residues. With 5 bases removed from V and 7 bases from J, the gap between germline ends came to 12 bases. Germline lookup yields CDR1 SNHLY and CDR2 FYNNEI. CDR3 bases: TGTGCCAGCAGTTTCGCCAGAGGAAATTCACCCCTCCACTTT. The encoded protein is CASSFARGNSPLHF.

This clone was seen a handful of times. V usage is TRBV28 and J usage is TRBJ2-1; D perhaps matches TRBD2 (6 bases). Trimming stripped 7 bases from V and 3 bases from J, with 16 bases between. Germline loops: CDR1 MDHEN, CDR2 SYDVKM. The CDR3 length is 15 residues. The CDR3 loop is CASKPGDDLYNEQFF. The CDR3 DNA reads TGTGCCAGCAAGCCGGGAGACGACCTCTACAATGAGCAGTTCTTC.

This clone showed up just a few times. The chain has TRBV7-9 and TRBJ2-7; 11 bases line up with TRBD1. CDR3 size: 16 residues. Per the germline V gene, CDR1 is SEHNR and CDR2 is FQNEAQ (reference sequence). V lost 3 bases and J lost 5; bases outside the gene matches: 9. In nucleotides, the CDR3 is TGTGCCAGCAGCTTTTTTATCGGACAGGGGGCCCACGAGCAGTACGTC. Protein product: CASSFFIGQGAHEQYV.

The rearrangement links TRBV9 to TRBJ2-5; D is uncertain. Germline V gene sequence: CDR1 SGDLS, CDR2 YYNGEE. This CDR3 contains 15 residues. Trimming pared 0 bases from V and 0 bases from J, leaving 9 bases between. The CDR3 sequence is CASSVGAGNQETQYF. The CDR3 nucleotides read TGTGCCAGCAGCGTAGGAGCAGGTAACCAAGAGACCCAGTACTTC.

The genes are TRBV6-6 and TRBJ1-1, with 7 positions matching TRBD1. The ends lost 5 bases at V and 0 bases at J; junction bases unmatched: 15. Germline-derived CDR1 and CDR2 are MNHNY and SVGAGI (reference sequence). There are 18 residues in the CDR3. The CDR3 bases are TGTGCCAGCAGTCCTGGAGGGAGCAGGGGGTCCCTGAACACTGAAGCTTTCTTT. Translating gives CASSPGGSRGSLNTEAFF.

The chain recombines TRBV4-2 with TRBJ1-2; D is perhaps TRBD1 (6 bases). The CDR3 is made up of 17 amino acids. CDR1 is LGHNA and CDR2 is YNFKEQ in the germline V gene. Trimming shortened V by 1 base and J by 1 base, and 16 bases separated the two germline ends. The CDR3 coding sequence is TGTGCCAGCAGCCAAGTGTTCAGGACAGTCAATAACTATGGCTACACCTTC. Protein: CASSQVFRTVNNYGYTF.

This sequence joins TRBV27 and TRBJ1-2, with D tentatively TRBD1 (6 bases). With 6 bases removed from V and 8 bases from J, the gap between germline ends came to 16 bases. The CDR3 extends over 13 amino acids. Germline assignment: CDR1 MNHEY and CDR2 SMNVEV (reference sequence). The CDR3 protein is CASSWGGGTGYTF. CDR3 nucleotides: TGTGCCAGCAGCTGGGGAGGGGGTACAGGCTACACCTTC.